This T cell receptor beta chain was identified during a study of cytomegalovirus exposure and HLA in healthy donors. Use of 60 Vbeta and 13 Jbeta primers characterized the PCR. Sequencing was performed with immunoSEQ multiplex PCR; in TCRdb, only in-frame clones are kept and a portion is missing. The sample has tens of thousands of clones, less than 80% seen once. The TCR was taken from a male donor in good health and CMV-seronegative. Specimen: PBMCs.

CDR3 DNA: TGTGCCAGCAGCTTAGGGGGGGGTATTAGGGAGCAGTACTTC. It codes for CASSLGGGIREQYF. The chain has TRBV7-2 and TRBJ2-7, with TRBD2 matching 7 bases. This CDR3 spans 14 amino acids. Germline loops: CDR1 SGHTA, CDR2 FQGNSA. V was pared by 1 base and J by 7 bases, with 7 bases of the junction left unmatched.